The 28 T cell receptor beta chains in this list originate from one sample, sequenced in a study of T cells in Graves' hyperthyroidism and ophthalmopathy. RNA transcripts served as the template for amplifying TCR beta CDR3 regions. TCR CDR3 underwent first-round RT-PCR with the HTBI primer set. TCRdb re-analysed the multiplex PCR reads in MiXCR, keeping a single row per CDR3 protein. The sample records roughly 170,000 distinct CDR3 sequences, about a sixth being singletons. The specimen sequenced was blood. Receptors were obtained from a woman aged 45-65 years with Graves' hyperthyroidism.

This clonotype was recorded many times. The chain couples TRBV10-1 to TRBJ2-3, with 7 nucleotides matching TRBD1. Germline CDR1 and CDR2: WNHNN and SYGVQD (reference sequence). The CDR3 runs 14 residues. With V trimmed by 6 bases and J by 4 bases, 7 bases remained unmatched. CDR3 coding DNA: TGCGCCAGCAGCCGGGACAGCGCCGCAGATACGCAGTATTTT. As protein: CASSRDSAADTQYF.

This clonotype was detected many times. The chain joins TRBV6-1 to TRBJ1-5; D call uncertain. The ends were cut back, 2 bases at V and 4 bases at J, with 9 bases in the middle. Germline V gene data show CDR1 as MNHNS and CDR2 as SASEGT. The CDR3 has 14 residues. The CDR3 spells CASSESSGNQPQHF. As DNA, the CDR3 is TGTGCCAGCAGTGAATCCAGTGGGAATCAGCCCCAGCATTTT.

This clonotype has a handful of counts. CDR3 sequence: CASSPGDRPGTPWPQHF. The CDR3 nucleotides are TGCGCCAGCAGCCCAGGGGACAGGCCGGGGACCCCATGGCCCCAGCATTTT. The rearrangement joins TRBV4-1 to TRBJ1-5, with 8 bases identical to TRBD1. The V and J ends lost 4 bases and 9 bases, in that order; junction bases with no gene match: 17. The CDR3 spans 17 residues. Germline V gives CDR1 MGHRA, CDR2 YSYEKL.

This clonotype was seen many times. The rearrangement links TRBV2 to TRBJ2-1, with D maybe TRBD2 (5 bases). The CDR3 has 14 amino acids. Trimming shortened V by 5 bases and J by 15 bases, and 23 bases separated the two germline ends. The germline gives CDR1 SNHLY, CDR2 FYNNEI. The CDR3 protein is CASSFGPGVGRPFF. For the CDR3, the DNA is TGTGCCAGCAGTTTTGGGCCCGGGGTTGGACGTCCGTTCTTC.

This clonotype has more than one count but fewer than ten. J is TRBJ1-2 and V is TRBV28; D may be TRBD1 (5 bases). Trimming stripped 10 bases from V and 3 bases from J, with 18 bases between. This CDR3 spans 14 amino acids. Germline V CDR1 and CDR2: MDHEN, SYDVKM. CDR3 sequence: CATPNGGGDYGYTF. CDR3 sequence (DNA): TGTGCCACCCCAAATGGGGGAGGTGACTATGGCTACACCTTC.

This clonotype has at least ten counts. The chain links TRBV5-1 to TRBJ2-2; D might be TRBD1 (6 bases). Germline loops: CDR1 SGHRS, CDR2 YFSETQ. CDR3 length: 17 residues. Between the trimmed V and J ends, which lost 4 bases and 0 bases, there was a span of 16 bases. CDR3 amino acids: CASSATSGTTNTGELFF. In DNA form, the CDR3 reads TGCGCCAGCAGCGCTACCTCCGGGACAACGAACACCGGGGAGCTGTTTTTT.

V gene TRBV11-1 combines with J gene TRBJ2-7, with D possibly matching TRBD2 (6 bases). CDR3 length: 15 residues. Germline CDR1 SGHAT, CDR2 FQDESV (reference sequence). V lost 2 bases, J lost 4 bases, and 15 bases lay in between. In DNA, the CDR3 is TGTGCCAGCAGCTTAAGCCCGACCGGGGGTTACGAGCAGTACTTC. This translates into CASSLSPTGGYEQYF.

The genes are TRBV7-2 and TRBJ1-5; TRBD1 matches at 7 bases. CDR1 and CDR2 (germline): SGHTA, FQGNSA. The CDR3 is 15 amino acids. V lost 5 bases to trimming and J lost 0 bases; unmatched junction nucleotides: 4. The CDR3 here is CASSVGTVSNQPQHF. CDR3 bases: TGTGCCAGCAGCGTCGGGACAGTTAGCAATCAGCCCCAGCATTTT.

This clonotype has ten or more counts. The V call is TRBV5-1, the J call TRBJ2-1, with TRBD2 matching over 11 bases. From germline, CDR1 is SGHRS and CDR2 YFSETQ. The CDR3 is 16 residues long. J lost 4 bases, V lost 0 bases, and 3 bases had no gene match. The CDR3 protein is CASSLGLAGGYNEQFF. In nucleotides, the CDR3 is TGCGCCAGCAGCTTGGGGCTAGCGGGGGGTTACAATGAGCAGTTCTTC.

This clonotype appeared many times. The rearrangement uses TRBV2 and TRBJ2-1, with 12 bases that match TRBD2. Trimming took 0 bases from V and 6 from J; bases not matched to a gene: 3. The germline V gene has CDR1 SNHLY and CDR2 FYNNEI. The CDR3 length is 16 residues. CDR3 amino acids: CASSEAWTSGVNEQFF. DNA of the CDR3: TGTGCCAGCAGTGAAGCGTGGACTAGCGGGGTCAATGAGCAGTTCTTC.

There are many counts of this clonotype. The chain carries TRBV6-1 and TRBJ1-5; the D is unclear. This CDR3 is 12 amino acids long. Germline values: CDR1 MNHNS, CDR2 SASEGT. V lost 6 bases and J 5 bases, leaving 8 bases between the germline ends. DNA for the CDR3: TGTGCCAGCAGCCAGGATTATCAGCCCCAGCATTTT. Translating it yields CASSQDYQPQHF.

The J gene is TRBJ2-1, the V gene TRBV4-1; a weak D match, TRBD2 (5 bases). CDR1 is MGHRA, CDR2 YSYEKL, per germline. Trimming took off 0 bases at V and 3 bases at J, with 9 bases between the two ends. The CDR3 covers 15 residues. CDR3 loop: CASSQDVGDYNEQFF. CDR3 sequence (DNA): TGCGCCAGCAGCCAAGATGTGGGAGACTACAATGAGCAGTTCTTC.

At least ten counts were recorded for this clonotype. The CDR3 DNA sequence: TGTGCCAGCAGCTCCTCGACAGGTGCGGGTGAAGCTTTCTTT. Its translation: CASSSSTGAGEAFF. J is TRBJ1-1 and V is TRBV7-3, with a weak D call TRBD1 (6 bases). With 4 bases removed from V and 7 bases from J, the gap between germline ends came to 16 bases. The germline V gene encodes CDR1 SGHTA and CDR2 FQGTGA. The CDR3 spans 14 residues.

This clonotype was seen many times. The chain has TRBV2 and TRBJ2-1; D is perhaps TRBD1 (6 bases). This CDR3 spans 14 amino acids. V was cut by 8 bases and J by 5 bases, with 16 bases left in between. Germline CDR1 is SNHLY and CDR2 is FYNNEI. The CDR3 DNA reads as TGTGCCAGCTCACGTGGGGGCGGCGACAATGAGCAGTTCTTC. It yields the protein CASSRGGGDNEQFF.

This chain links TRBV7-8 with TRBJ2-3; weak D call: TRBD2 (6 bases). This CDR3 contains 16 residues. V lost 3 bases to trimming and J lost 2 bases, with 15 bases between them. Germline loops: CDR1 SGHVS, CDR2 FQNEAQ. The CDR3 protein is CASSFGGDLLTDTQYF. The CDR3 DNA follows: TGTGCCAGCAGCTTCGGAGGGGACCTACTCACAGATACGCAGTATTTT.

The rearrangement links TRBV2 to TRBJ2-1, with 7 positions matching TRBD2. The trim removed 2 bases at V and 4 bases at J, leaving 5 bases unmatched. CDR1 and CDR2 from the germline V gene are SNHLY and FYNNEI. The CDR3 contains 15 residues. CDR3 region: CASSEWRESYNEQFF. In nucleotides, the CDR3 is TGTGCCAGCAGTGAATGGCGGGAGTCTTACAATGAGCAGTTCTTC. Looking up the rest from reference TRBV2 and TRBJ2-1 gives the full variable domain: EPEVTQTPSHQVTQMGQEVILRCVPISNHLYFYWYRQILGQKVEFLVSFYNNEISEKSEIFDDQFSVERPDGSNFTLKIRSTKLEDSAMYFCASSEWRESYNEQFFGPGTRLTVL.

Many counts were recorded for this clonotype. The chain is built from TRBV18 and TRBJ1-2; D is possibly TRBD1 (5 bases). The V and J ends lost 5 bases and 1 base respectively, with 11 bases between them. The CDR3 is made up of 14 amino acids. Germline loops: CDR1 KGHSH, CDR2 LQKENI. The CDR3 loop reads CASSSGHGNYGYTF. The DNA of the CDR3 is TGTGCCAGCTCATCGGGGCATGGTAACTATGGCTACACCTTC. Drawing the rest from reference TRBV18 and TRBJ1-2, the complete variable domain is NAGVMQNPRHLVRRRGQEARLRCSPMKGHSHVYWYRQLPEEGLKFMVYLQKENIIDESGMPKERFSAEFPKEGPSILRIQQVVRGDSAAYFCASSSGHGNYGYTFGSGTRLTVV.

CDR3 in DNA: TGTGCCAGCAGCTTGTCCGGTCGACATTCACCCCTCCACTTT. This gives the protein CASSLSGRHSPLHF. The gene calls are TRBV7-6 and TRBJ1-6; D remains unclear. The length of the CDR3 is 14 residues. The V and J ends lost 3 bases and 8 bases respectively, with 11 bases between them. Germline V gene lookup returns CDR1 SGHVS and CDR2 FNYEAQ.

This clonotype was seen many times. The chain is built from TRBV28 and TRBJ1-4, with a tentative D call TRBD1 (6 bases). The ends were cut back, 5 bases at V and 3 bases at J, with 13 bases in the middle. The CDR3 is made up of 15 amino acids. Per the germline V gene, CDR1 is MDHEN and CDR2 is SYDVKM. CDR3 residues: CASSATGRANEKLFF. CDR3 in DNA: TGTGCCAGCAGTGCTACAGGGAGAGCTAATGAAAAACTGTTTTTT.

This clonotype was recorded at least ten times. This chain joins TRBV27 and TRBJ2-2, with 11 bases aligning to TRBD2. The ends lost 2 bases at V and 7 bases at J; junction bases unmatched: 9. This CDR3 comprises 17 residues. Germline V lookup: CDR1 MNHEY, CDR2 SMNVEV (reference sequence). The CDR3 reads CASSLSSGGGPLGELFF. The CDR3 bases are TGTGCCAGCAGTTTAAGTAGCGGGGGGGGCCCACTCGGGGAGCTGTTTTTT.

The table lists this clonotype with many counts. This chain joins TRBV13 and TRBJ2-1, with 10 bases identical to TRBD2. The germline CDR1 and CDR2 sequences are PRHDT and FYEKMQ (reference sequence). The length of the CDR3 is 16 residues. Trimming took 1 base from V and 2 from J; bases not matched to a gene: 2. The CDR3 here is CASSLASGGAYNEQFF. The CDR3 region has the DNA TGTGCCAGCAGCTTAGCAAGCGGGGGGGCCTACAATGAGCAGTTCTTC.

This clonotype was detected many times. The CDR3 bases are TGTGCCAGCAGGGGAGACAGCCTCGGAGGCTACGAGCAGTACTTC. Translated: CASRGDSLGGYEQYF. This rearrangement joins TRBV2 to TRBJ2-7; D assignment may be TRBD1 or TRBD2 (5 bases each). V dropped 6 bases and J dropped 3 bases, with 18 bases sitting between them. The CDR3 contains 15 residues. Germline loops: CDR1 SNHLY, CDR2 FYNNEI.

V usage is TRBV28 and J usage is TRBJ2-7; 8 bases agree with TRBD1. V trimming: 10 bases; J trimming: 3 bases; junction bases outside the gene matches: 8. Germline V gives CDR1 MDHEN, CDR2 SYDVKM. This CDR3 region has 13 residues. This chain's CDR3 is CATTGQVDYEQYF. The CDR3 nucleotides are TGTGCCACCACGGGACAGGTGGACTACGAGCAGTACTTC.

This clonotype came up many times. The rearrangement joins TRBV20-1 to TRBJ1-1; no clear D. With 5 bases removed from V and 7 bases from J, the gap between germline ends came to 20 bases. CDR1 is DFQATT and CDR2 is SNEGSKA in the germline V gene (reference sequence). The CDR3 is 14 amino acids. The CDR3 sequence is CSASNLQGKNEAFF. DNA of the CDR3: TGCAGTGCTTCTAACCTACAAGGGAAGAATGAAGCTTTCTTT.

The sample holds many counts of this clonotype. This sequence joins TRBV7-9 and TRBJ1-5; D ambiguous. Germline V lookup: CDR1 SEHNR, CDR2 FQNEAQ (reference sequence). Trimming took 3 bases from V and 4 from J, leaving 7 bases between them. CDR3 size: 13 residues. The CDR3 bases are TGTGCCAGCAGCTTGGGCAATAATCAGCCCCAGCATTTT. This gives the protein CASSLGNNQPQHF.

The chain has TRBV2 and TRBJ2-2; D is undetermined. Germline CDR1 SNHLY, CDR2 FYNNEI. The germline V and J ends were trimmed by 0 bases and 3 bases, with 14 bases remaining between them. The CDR3 sequence is 17 residues long. The CDR3 is CASSEALGKPYTGELFF. CDR3 DNA sequence: TGTGCCAGCAGTGAAGCGCTTGGAAAACCTTACACCGGGGAGCTGTTTTTT. The entire variable domain, with the rest obtained from reference TRBV2 and TRBJ2-2, is as follows: EPEVTQTPSHQVTQMGQEVILRCVPISNHLYFYWYRQILGQKVEFLVSFYNNEISEKSEIFDDQFSVERPDGSNFTLKIRSTKLEDSAMYFCASSEALGKPYTGELFFGEGSRLTVL.

This clonotype was picked up many times. The V gene is TRBV6-1, the J gene TRBJ1-1; D ambiguous. The V gene's germline CDR1 is MNHNS and CDR2 SASEGT. V lost 5 bases and J 14 bases, leaving 18 bases between the germline ends. The CDR3 consists of 12 residues. The CDR3 DNA follows: TGTGCCAGCAGTTTTGGAGGAGTAGGGAACTTCTTT. It encodes CASSFGGVGNFF.

This clonotype was counted many times. This chain uses TRBV7-2 with TRBJ2-5; 9 bases line up with TRBD1. CDR3 length: 13 amino acids. Germline-derived CDR1 and CDR2 are SGHTA and FQGNSA. V dropped 6 bases and J dropped 5; count of bases not matched to a gene: 4. This CDR3 is CASRNRGRETQYF. The CDR3 DNA follows: TGTGCCAGCAGGAACAGGGGGCGGGAGACCCAGTACTTC.